The 8 T cell receptor beta chains given below trace back to one sample, sequenced in a study of T-cell reconstitution after alpha-beta-depleted transplantation in children. Unique molecular identifiers were built into the TCRbeta library. TCRdb ran MiXCR on the PCR reads and lists one entry per CDR3 protein. The table shows fewer than 750,000 distinct CDR3 sequences, with under 30% occurring only once. The sample in question was PBMCs, mostly from graft donor cells, obtained 360 days after TCRalphabeta/CD19-depleted stem cell transplant. Source of these receptors: a boy less than two years old who had a stem cell transplant for acute myeloid leukemia, so the T cells may come from the graft donor.

On this clonotype: One end of the junction fails to match germline, which may point to a read error. For the CDR3, the DNA is TGTGCCAGCAGAGGGCGGGAGAAGACATTC. Its translation is CASRGREKTF. This chain connects TRBV28 to TRBJ2-6; 7 positions agree with TRBD2. The germline gives CDR1 MDHEN, CDR2 SYDVKM. The CDR3 length is 10 residues.

This clonotype was observed at least ten times. The rearrangement joins TRBV20-1 to TRBJ2-1; tentative D call: TRBD1 (5 bases). Germline assignment: CDR1 DFQATT and CDR2 SNEGSKA (reference sequence). The CDR3 length is 12 residues. The V end was cut by 5 bases, the J end by 10 bases, with 15 bases between. Here the CDR3 reads CSADRQGEEQFF. The DNA for the CDR3 is TGCAGTGCTGACCGCCAGGGCGAGGAGCAGTTCTTC.

This clonotype was counted only a few times. V is TRBV4-3 and J is TRBJ2-1; D ambiguous. Trimming shortened V by 0 bases and J by 10 bases, and 13 bases separated the two germline ends. This CDR3 has 14 residues. Germline V gene sequence: CDR1 LGHNA, CDR2 YSLEER. The CDR3 DNA reads as TGCGCCAGCAGCCAAGATATCGGGTTTTTCGAGCAGTTCTTC. Its translation is CASSQDIGFFEQFF.

This clonotype was observed at least ten times. The chain has TRBV27 and TRBJ1-3; D is unclear. The CDR3 has 15 residues. With 2 bases removed from V and 4 bases from J, the gap between germline ends came to 12 bases. The germline gives CDR1 MNHEY, CDR2 SMNVEV (reference sequence). CDR3 in DNA: TGTGCCAGCAGTTTACTCGGACCGGAGGGAAACACCATATATTTT. It translates to CASSLLGPEGNTIYF.

The chain couples TRBV25-1 to TRBJ2-3; D perhaps matches TRBD2 (6 bases). Germline V gene sequence: CDR1 MGHDK, CDR2 SYGVNS. V dropped 0 bases and J dropped 2 bases, with 18 bases sitting between them. The CDR3 loop spans 18 amino acids. CDR3 sequence reads: CASSEYFRGSPPTDTQYF. In nucleotides, the CDR3 is TGTGCCAGCAGTGAATATTTCCGGGGGTCGCCCCCCACAGATACGCAGTATTTT.

CDR3 in DNA: TGTGCCAGCAGCCCGGGACTAGCGGATCTCAAAAACATTCAGTACTTC. Translation gives CASSPGLADLKNIQYF. The chain is built from TRBV2 and TRBJ2-4; 11 positions match TRBD2. In germline, CDR1 is SNHLY, CDR2 FYNNEI. V gave up 6 bases and J gave up 3 bases; unmatched junction bases: 7. The CDR3 spans 16 residues.

The V call is TRBV27, the J call TRBJ2-5; D gene unclear. Germline-derived CDR1 and CDR2 are MNHEY and SMNVEV (reference sequence). The V gene lost 0 bases and the J gene lost 5 bases, with 10 bases spanning the gap. The CDR3 is 14 amino acids. This CDR3 reads CASSLSLGFETQYF. The CDR3 DNA reads TGTGCCAGCAGTTTATCGCTGGGATTTGAGACCCAGTACTTC.

This clonotype was found a few times. This CDR3 is CASSLTPSGTGGGGYTF. In DNA form, the CDR3 reads TGTGCCAGCAGCTTAACCCCCTCCGGGACAGGCGGTGGAGGCTACACCTTC. The chain couples TRBV7-9 to TRBJ1-2, with 8 bases lining up with TRBD1. The CDR3 loop spans 17 amino acids. CDR1 and CDR2 from the germline V gene are SEHNR and FQNEAQ (reference sequence). Unmatched junction bases numbered 16, after V lost 2 bases and J lost 8 bases.